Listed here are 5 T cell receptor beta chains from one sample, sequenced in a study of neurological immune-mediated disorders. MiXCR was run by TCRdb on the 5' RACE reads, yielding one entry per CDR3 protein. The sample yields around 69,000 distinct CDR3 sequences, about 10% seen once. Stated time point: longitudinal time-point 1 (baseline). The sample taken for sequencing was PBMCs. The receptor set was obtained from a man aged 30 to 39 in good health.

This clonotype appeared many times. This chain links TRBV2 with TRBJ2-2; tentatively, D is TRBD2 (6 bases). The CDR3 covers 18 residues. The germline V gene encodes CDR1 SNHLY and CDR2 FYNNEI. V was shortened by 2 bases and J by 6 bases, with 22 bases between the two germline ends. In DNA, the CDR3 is TGTGCCAGCAGTGAATACCCCCCGGTGGTAAGGAGGGCCGGGGAGCTGTTTTTT. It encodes CASSEYPPVVRRAGELFF. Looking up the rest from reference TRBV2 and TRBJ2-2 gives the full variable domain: EPEVTQTPSHQVTQMGQEVILRCVPISNHLYFYWYRQILGQKVEFLVSFYNNEISEKSEIFDDQFSVERPDGSNFTLKIRSTKLEDSAMYFCASSEYPPVVRRAGELFFGEGSRLTVL.

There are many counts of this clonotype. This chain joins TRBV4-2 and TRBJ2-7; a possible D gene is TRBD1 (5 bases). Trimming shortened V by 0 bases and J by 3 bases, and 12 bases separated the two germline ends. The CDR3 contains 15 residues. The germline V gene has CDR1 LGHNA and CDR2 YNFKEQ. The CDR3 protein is CASSQEIQGGYEQYF. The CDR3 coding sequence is TGTGCCAGCAGCCAAGAAATCCAGGGCGGCTACGAGCAGTACTTC.

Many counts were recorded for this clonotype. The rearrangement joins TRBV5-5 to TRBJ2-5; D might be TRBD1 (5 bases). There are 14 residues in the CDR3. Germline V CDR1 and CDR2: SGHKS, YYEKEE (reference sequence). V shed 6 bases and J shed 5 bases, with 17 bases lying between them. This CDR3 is CASKLVRVGETQYF. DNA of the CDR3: TGTGCCAGCAAACTGGTCAGGGTCGGGGAGACCCAGTACTTC.

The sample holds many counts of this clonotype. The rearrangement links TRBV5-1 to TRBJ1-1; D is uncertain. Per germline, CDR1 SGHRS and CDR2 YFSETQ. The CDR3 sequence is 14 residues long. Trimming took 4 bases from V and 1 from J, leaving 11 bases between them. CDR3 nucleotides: TGCGCCAGCAGCCCGATAGGGAGGAACACTGAAGCTTTCTTT. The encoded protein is CASSPIGRNTEAFF.

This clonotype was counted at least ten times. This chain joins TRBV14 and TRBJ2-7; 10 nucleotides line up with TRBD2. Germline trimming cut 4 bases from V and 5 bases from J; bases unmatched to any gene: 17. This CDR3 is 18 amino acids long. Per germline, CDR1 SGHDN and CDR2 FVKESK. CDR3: CASSPTPWLAGVRNEQYF. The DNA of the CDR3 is TGTGCCAGCAGCCCCACCCCCTGGCTAGCGGGAGTTCGCAACGAGCAGTACTTC.